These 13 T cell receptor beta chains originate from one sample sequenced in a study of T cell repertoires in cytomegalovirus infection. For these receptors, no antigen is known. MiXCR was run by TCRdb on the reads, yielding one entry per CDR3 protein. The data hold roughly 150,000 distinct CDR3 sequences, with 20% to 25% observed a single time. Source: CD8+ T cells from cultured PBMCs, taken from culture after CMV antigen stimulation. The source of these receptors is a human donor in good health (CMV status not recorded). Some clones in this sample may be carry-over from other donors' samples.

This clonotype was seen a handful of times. The CDR3 spells CASREDLGNNEQFF. The CDR3 nucleotides are TGTGCCAGCAGGGAGGATCTTGGAAACAATGAGCAGTTCTTC. The V and J genes are TRBV6-5 and TRBJ2-1; D possibly corresponds to TRBD2 (5 bases). Trimming cost V 6 bases and J 5 bases, with 14 bases left between them. The V gene's germline CDR1 is MNHEY and CDR2 SVGAGI. The CDR3 has 14 amino acids.

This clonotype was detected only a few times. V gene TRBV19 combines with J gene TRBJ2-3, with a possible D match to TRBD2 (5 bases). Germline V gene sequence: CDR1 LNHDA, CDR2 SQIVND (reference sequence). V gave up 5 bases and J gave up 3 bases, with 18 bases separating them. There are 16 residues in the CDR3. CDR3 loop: CASSPPGGGRTDTQYF. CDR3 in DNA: TGTGCCAGTAGTCCCCCCGGAGGAGGAAGAACAGATACGCAGTATTTT.

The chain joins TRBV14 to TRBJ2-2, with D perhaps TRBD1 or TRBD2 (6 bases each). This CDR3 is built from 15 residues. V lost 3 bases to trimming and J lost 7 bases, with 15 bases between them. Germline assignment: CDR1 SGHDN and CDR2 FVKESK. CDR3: CASSHKTGAGGELFF. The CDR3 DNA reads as TGTGCCAGCAGCCATAAAACGGGGGCAGGCGGGGAGCTGTTTTTT. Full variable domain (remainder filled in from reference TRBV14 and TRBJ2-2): EAGVTQFPSHSVIEKGQTVTLRCDPISGHDNLYWYRRVMGKEIKFLLHFVKESKQDESGMPNNRFLAERTGGTYSTLKVQPAELEDSGVYFCASSHKTGAGGELFFGEGSRLTVL.

The CDR3 here is CSVELAESTDTQYF. Written as DNA, the CDR3 is TGCAGCGTTGAGCTAGCGGAAAGCACAGATACGCAGTATTTT. This chain links TRBV29-1 with TRBJ2-3, with 7 bases matching TRBD2. There are 14 residues in the CDR3. Germline V gene lookup returns CDR1 SQVTM and CDR2 ANQGSEA. V shed 3 bases and J 0 bases; nucleotides not matched to a gene: 3.

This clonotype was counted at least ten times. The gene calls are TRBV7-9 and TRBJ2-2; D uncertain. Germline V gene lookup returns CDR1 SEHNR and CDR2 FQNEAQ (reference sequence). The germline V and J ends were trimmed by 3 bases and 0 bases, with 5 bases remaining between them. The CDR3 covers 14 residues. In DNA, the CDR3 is TGTGCCAGCAGCTTCAGAGCGAACACCGGGGAGCTGTTTTTT. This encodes CASSFRANTGELFF.

The CDR3 region has the DNA TGTGCCAGCAAACCCAGGGTATCCTACAATGAGCAGTTCTTC. Its translation is CASKPRVSYNEQFF. This chain uses TRBV12-3 or TRBV12-4 with TRBJ2-1; D perhaps matches TRBD1 (5 bases). V dropped 7 bases and J dropped 1 base, with 11 bases sitting between them. The CDR3 runs to 14 residues.

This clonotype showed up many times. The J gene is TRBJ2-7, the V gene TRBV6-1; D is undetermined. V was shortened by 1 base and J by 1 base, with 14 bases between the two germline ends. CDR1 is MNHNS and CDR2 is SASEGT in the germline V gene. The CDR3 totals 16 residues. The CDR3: CASSEVWIGPSYEQYF. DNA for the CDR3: TGTGCCAGCAGTGAAGTATGGATAGGGCCTTCCTACGAGCAGTACTTC.

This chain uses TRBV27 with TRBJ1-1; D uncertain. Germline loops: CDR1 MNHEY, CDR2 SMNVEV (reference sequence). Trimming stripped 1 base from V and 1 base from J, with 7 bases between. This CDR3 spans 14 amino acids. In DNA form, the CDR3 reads TGTGCCAGCAGTTTATTTTGGGGGAACACTGAAGCTTTCTTT. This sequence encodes CASSLFWGNTEAFF.

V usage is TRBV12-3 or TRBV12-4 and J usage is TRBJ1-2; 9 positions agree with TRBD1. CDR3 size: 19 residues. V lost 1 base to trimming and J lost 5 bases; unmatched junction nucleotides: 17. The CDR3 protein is CASSLGMGQGRKGIYGYTF. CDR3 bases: TGTGCCAGCAGTTTAGGCATGGGACAGGGACGGAAAGGGATATATGGCTACACCTTC.

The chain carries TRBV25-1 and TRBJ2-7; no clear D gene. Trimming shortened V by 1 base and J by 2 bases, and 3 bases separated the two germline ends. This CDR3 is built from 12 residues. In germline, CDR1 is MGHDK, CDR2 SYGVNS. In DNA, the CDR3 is TGTGCCAGCAGTGAATGGACCTACGAGCAGTACTTC. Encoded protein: CASSEWTYEQYF.

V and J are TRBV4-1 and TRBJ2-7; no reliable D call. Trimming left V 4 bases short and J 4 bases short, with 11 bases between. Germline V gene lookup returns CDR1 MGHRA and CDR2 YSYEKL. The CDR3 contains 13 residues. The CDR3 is CASSRPGGYEQYF. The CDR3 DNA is TGCGCCAGCAGCCGCCCGGGTGGGTACGAGCAGTACTTC.

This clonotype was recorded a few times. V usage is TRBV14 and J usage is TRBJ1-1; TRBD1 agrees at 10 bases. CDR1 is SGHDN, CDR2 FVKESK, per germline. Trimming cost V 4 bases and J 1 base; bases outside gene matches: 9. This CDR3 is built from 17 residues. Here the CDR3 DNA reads TGTGCCAGCAGCCCCTGGACAGGGGGGTTCACGAACACTGAAGCTTTCTTT. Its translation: CASSPWTGGFTNTEAFF.

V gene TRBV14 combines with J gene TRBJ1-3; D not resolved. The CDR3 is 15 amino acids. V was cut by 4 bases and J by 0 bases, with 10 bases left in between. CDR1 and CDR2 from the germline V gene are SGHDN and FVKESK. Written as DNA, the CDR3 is TGTGCCAGCAGCCTGGACCCAAACTCTGGAAACACCATATATTTT. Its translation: CASSLDPNSGNTIYF.